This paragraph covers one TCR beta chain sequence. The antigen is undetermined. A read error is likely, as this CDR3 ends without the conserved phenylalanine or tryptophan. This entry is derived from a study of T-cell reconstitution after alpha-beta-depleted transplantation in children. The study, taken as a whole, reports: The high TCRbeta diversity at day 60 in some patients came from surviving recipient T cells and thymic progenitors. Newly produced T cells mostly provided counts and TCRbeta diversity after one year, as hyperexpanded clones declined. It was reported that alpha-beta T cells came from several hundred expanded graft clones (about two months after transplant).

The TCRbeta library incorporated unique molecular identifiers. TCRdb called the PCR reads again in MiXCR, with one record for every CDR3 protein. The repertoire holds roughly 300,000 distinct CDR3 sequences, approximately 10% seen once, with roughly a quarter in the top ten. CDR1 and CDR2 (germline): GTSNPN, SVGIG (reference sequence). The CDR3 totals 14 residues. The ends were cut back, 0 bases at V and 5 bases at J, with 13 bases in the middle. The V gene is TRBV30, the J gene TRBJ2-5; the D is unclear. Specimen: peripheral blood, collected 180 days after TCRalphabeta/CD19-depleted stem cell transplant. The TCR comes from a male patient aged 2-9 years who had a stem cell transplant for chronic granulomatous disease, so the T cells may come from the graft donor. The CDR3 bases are TGTGCCTGGAGTGTACGATTAGGGAAGGAGACCCAGTACTTG. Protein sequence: CAWSVRLGKETQYL.